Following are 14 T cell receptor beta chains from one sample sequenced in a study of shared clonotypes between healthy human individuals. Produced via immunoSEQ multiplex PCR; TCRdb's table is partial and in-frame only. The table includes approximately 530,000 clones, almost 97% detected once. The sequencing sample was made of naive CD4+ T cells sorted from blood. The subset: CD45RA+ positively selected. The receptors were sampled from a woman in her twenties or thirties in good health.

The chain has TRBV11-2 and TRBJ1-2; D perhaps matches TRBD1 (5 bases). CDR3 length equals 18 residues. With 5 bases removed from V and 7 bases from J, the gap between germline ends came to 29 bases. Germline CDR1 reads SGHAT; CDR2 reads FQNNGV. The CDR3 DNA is TGTGCCAGCAGCCTAACCTCCCTGCGGGACTTCCACTATTTTGGCTACACCTTC. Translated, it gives CASSLTSLRDFHYFGYTF.

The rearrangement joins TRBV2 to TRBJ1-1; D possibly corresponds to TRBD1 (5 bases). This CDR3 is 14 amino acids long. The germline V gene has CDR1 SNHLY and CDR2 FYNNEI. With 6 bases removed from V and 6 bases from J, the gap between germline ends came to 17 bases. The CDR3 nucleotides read TGTGCCAGCAGAAGGGCCCCACAGGACCCTGAAGCTTTCTTT. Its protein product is CASRRAPQDPEAFF.

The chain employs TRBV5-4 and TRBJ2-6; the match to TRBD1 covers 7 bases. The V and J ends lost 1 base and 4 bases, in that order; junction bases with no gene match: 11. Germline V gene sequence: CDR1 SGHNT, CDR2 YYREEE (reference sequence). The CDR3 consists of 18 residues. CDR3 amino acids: CASSLLLRGGSGANVLTF. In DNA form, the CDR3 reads TGTGCCAGCAGCTTGTTACTTAGAGGGGGCTCGGGGGCCAACGTCCTGACTTTC.

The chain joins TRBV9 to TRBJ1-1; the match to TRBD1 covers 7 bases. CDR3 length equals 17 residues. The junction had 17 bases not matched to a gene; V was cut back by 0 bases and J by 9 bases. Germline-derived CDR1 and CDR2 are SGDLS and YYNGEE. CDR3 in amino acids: CASSVGDDRVSLLKAFF. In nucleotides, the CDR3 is TGTGCCAGCAGCGTAGGAGATGACAGGGTTTCATTATTGAAAGCTTTCTTT.

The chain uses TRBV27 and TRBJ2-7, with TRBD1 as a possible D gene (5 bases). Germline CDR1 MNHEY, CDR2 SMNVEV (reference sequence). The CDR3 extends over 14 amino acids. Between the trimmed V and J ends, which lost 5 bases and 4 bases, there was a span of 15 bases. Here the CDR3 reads CASSPPTGAYEQYF. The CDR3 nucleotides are TGTGCCAGCAGTCCCCCCACAGGTGCTTACGAGCAGTACTTC.

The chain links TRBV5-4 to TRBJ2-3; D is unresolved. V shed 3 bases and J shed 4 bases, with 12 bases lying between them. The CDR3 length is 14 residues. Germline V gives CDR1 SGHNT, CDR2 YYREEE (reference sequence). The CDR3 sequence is CASSSADFSDTQYF. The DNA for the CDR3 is TGTGCCAGCAGCTCGGCCGACTTCTCAGATACGCAGTATTTT. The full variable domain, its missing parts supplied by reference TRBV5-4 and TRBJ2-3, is ETGVTQSPTHLIKTRGQQVTLRCSSQSGHNTVSWYQQALGQGPQFIFQYYREEENGRGNFPPRFSGLQFPNYSSELNVNALELDDSALYLCASSSADFSDTQYFGPGTRLTVL.

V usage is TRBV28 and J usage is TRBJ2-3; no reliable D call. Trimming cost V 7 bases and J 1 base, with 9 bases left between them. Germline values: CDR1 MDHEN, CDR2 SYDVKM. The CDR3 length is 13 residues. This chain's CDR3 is CASTYQGTDTQYF. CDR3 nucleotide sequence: TGTGCCAGCACCTACCAGGGCACAGATACGCAGTATTTT. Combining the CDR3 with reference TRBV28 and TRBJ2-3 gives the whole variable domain DVKVTQSSRYLVKRTGEKVFLECVQDMDHENMFWYRQDPGLGLRLIYFSYDVKMKEKGDIPEGYSVSREKKERFSLILESASTNQTSMYLCASTYQGTDTQYFGPGTRLTVL.

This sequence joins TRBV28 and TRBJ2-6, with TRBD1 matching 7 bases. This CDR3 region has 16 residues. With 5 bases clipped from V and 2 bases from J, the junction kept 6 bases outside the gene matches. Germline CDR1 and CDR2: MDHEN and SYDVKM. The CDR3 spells CASSAAGGTGANVLTF. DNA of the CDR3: TGTGCCAGCAGTGCGGCAGGGGGAACTGGGGCCAACGTCCTGACTTTC.

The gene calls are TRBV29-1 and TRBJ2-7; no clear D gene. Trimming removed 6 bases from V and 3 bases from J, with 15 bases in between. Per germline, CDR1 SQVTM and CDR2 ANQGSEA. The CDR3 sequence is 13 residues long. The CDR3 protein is CSVIPHTSYEQYF. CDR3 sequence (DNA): TGCAGCGTCATACCCCACACGAGCTACGAGCAGTACTTC.

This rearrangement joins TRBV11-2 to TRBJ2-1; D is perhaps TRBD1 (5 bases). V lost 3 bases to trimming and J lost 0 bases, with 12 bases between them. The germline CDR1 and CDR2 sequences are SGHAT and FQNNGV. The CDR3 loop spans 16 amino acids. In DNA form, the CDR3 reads TGTGCCAGCAGCTTCATGATAGGGGCCTCCTACAATGAGCAGTTCTTC. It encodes CASSFMIGASYNEQFF.

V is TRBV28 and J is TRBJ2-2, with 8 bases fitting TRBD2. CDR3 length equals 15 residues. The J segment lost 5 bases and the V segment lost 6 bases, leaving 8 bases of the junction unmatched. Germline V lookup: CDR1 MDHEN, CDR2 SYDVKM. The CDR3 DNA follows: TGTGCCAGCAGGAAAAGCGGGAGTGGGACCGGGGAGCTGTTTTTT. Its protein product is CASRKSGSGTGELFF.

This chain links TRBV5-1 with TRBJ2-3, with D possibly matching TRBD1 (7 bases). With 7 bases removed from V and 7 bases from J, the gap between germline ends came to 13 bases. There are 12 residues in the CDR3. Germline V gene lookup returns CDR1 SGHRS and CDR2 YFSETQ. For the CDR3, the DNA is TGCGCCAGCGGCCCAGGGGGGCATACGCAGTATTTT. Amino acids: CASGPGGHTQYF. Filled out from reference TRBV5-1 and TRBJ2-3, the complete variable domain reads KAGVTQTPRYLIKTRGQQVTLSCSPISGHRSVSWYQQTPGQGLQFLFEYFSETQRNKGNFPGRFSGRQFSNSRSEMNVSTLELGDSALYLCASGPGGHTQYFGPGTRLTVL.

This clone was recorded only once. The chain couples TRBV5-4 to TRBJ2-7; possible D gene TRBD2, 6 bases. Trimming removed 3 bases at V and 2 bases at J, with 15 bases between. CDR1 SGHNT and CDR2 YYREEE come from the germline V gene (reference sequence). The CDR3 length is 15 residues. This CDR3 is CASSSPGDATYEQYF. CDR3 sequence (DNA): TGTGCCAGCAGCTCCCCGGGGGATGCTACCTACGAGCAGTACTTC.

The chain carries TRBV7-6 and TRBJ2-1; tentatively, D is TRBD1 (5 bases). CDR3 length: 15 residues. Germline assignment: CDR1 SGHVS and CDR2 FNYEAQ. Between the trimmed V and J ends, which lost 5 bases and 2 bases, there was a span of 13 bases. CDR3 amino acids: CASSPRTITYNEQFF. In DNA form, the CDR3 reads TGTGCCAGCAGCCCTCGGACAATAACCTACAATGAGCAGTTCTTC.